The 14 T cell receptor beta chains below come from one sample, sequenced in a study of beta chain features in type 1 diabetes. Expressed TCRB transcripts were sequenced, since all the RNA that had been isolated was reverse transcribed. Profiled with immunoSEQ multiplex PCR; TCRdb holds only in-frame clones, not every one. The repertoire holds 860,000 or so clones, with roughly a sixth as singletons. The sample consisted of naive CD4+ T cells from blood. Source of these receptors: a woman under 30 in good health.

The table lists this clone with a few counts. This chain connects TRBV5-1 to TRBJ1-2, with D hard to call. V lost 8 bases, J lost 3 bases, and 14 bases lay in between. The CDR3 covers 13 residues. Germline CDR1 is SGHRS and CDR2 is YFSETQ. CDR3 bases: TGCGCCAGTTCACTGGACGGGGACTATGGCTACACCTTC. As protein: CASSLDGDYGYTF.

The chain links TRBV14 to TRBJ2-7, with D maybe TRBD2 (6 bases). The ends were cut back, 5 bases at V and 4 bases at J, with 12 bases in the middle. CDR1 and CDR2 from the germline V gene are SGHDN and FVKESK. This CDR3 contains 13 residues. The CDR3 DNA reads TGTGCCAGCAGCGACCCGGGAGAATACGAGCAGTACTTC. It codes for CASSDPGEYEQYF.

The V call is TRBV6-5, the J call TRBJ2-6, with D perhaps TRBD2 (6 bases). The germline V gene encodes CDR1 MNHEY and CDR2 SVGAGI. The V end lost 2 bases, the J end lost 4 bases, and 12 bases lay between the germline ends. This CDR3 has 16 residues. The CDR3 sequence: CASSYASGAGANVLTF. In DNA, the CDR3 is TGTGCCAGCAGTTACGCCTCGGGAGCCGGGGCCAACGTCCTGACTTTC.

The chain couples TRBV7-2 to TRBJ1-1; 9 positions agree with TRBD1. V dropped 1 base and J dropped 8; count of bases not matched to a gene: 8. This CDR3 region has 15 residues. Per the germline V gene, CDR1 is SGHTA and CDR2 is FQGNSA. For the CDR3, the DNA is TGTGCCAGCAGCTTAGACCGGGACAGGGCTGCCGAAGCTTTCTTT. Translating it yields CASSLDRDRAAEAFF.

The V call is TRBV19, the J call TRBJ2-1, with D perhaps matching TRBD1 or TRBD2 (5 bases each). Trimming took off 0 bases at V and 2 bases at J, with 11 bases between the two ends. Germline-derived CDR1 and CDR2 are LNHDA and SQIVND (reference sequence). The CDR3 totals 16 residues. The CDR3 region has the DNA TGTGCCAGTAGTATAGAACGGGACCCAACCTACAATGAGCAGTTCTTC. This sequence encodes CASSIERDPTYNEQFF.

The chain uses TRBV19 and TRBJ1-5; the D gene is possibly TRBD1 (5 bases). Germline CDR1 LNHDA, CDR2 SQIVND (reference sequence). This CDR3 region has 18 residues. V was cut by 5 bases and J by 0 bases, with 20 bases left in between. As DNA, the CDR3 is TGTGCCAGTAGTTCCGCAGAGGGAGGGGATTATAGCAATCAGCCCCAGCATTTT. Residues: CASSSAEGGDYSNQPQHF.

The gene calls are TRBV27 and TRBJ1-1; no clear D gene. CDR1 is MNHEY, CDR2 SMNVEV, per germline (reference sequence). V lost 5 bases and J 5 bases, leaving 18 bases between the germline ends. This CDR3 spans 15 amino acids. For the CDR3, the DNA is TGTGCCAGCAGTGCAACACACGCATGGGTTACTGAAGCTTTCTTT. It translates to CASSATHAWVTEAFF.

V and J are TRBV9 and TRBJ2-5; D may be TRBD1 (6 bases). Germline CDR1 reads SGDLS; CDR2 reads YYNGEE. This CDR3 has 12 residues. Trimming removed 4 bases from V and 5 bases from J, with 9 bases in between. The CDR3 loop is CASSLRGETQYF. CDR3 in DNA: TGTGCCAGCAGCCTAAGGGGGGAGACCCAGTACTTC. The full variable domain, completed using reference TRBV9 and TRBJ2-5, is DSGVTQTPKHLITATGQRVTLRCSPRSGDLSVYWYQQSLDQGLQFLIQYYNGEERAKGNILERFSAQQFPDLHSELNLSSLELGDSALYFCASSLRGETQYFGPGTRLLVL.

The chain uses TRBV28 and TRBJ2-1; 7 bases match TRBD1. This CDR3 has 18 residues. Germline-derived CDR1 and CDR2 are MDHEN and SYDVKM. V dropped 4 bases and J dropped 12; count of bases not matched to a gene: 24. The CDR3 nucleotides read TGTGCCAGCAGTTATTCGCGCCGTCCCTTGAGACAGGGACCCTCGCAGTTCTTC. It codes for CASSYSRRPLRQGPSQFF.

CDR3 in DNA: TGTGCCAGTAGTAGGACGACGGCGGACGCATACGAGCAGTACTTC. It is translated as CASSRTTADAYEQYF. The J gene is TRBJ2-7, the V gene TRBV19; D ambiguous. Trimming shortened V by 4 bases and J by 4 bases, and 17 bases separated the two germline ends. Germline CDR1 is LNHDA and CDR2 is SQIVND (reference sequence). The CDR3 has 15 residues. The full variable domain, with the rest looked up from reference TRBV19 and TRBJ2-7, is DGGITQSPKYLFRKEGQNVTLSCEQNLNHDAMYWYRQDPGQGLRLIYYSQIVNDFQKGDIAEGYSVSREKKESFPLTVTSAQKNPTAFYLCASSRTTADAYEQYFGPGTRLTVT.

This clone was counted only a few times. The chain carries TRBV4-3 and TRBJ2-7; 7 bases agree with TRBD1. After removal of 2 bases from V and 3 bases from J, the junction contained 7 bases not matched to a gene. This CDR3 is 15 amino acids long. CDR1 and CDR2 from the germline V gene are LGHNA and YSLEER. The CDR3 is CASSQRSHRGYEQYF. The CDR3 coding sequence is TGCGCCAGCAGCCAAAGAAGCCACAGGGGCTACGAGCAGTACTTC.

This clone has more than one count but fewer than ten. This chain uses TRBV7-2 with TRBJ2-7, with 8 bases that match TRBD1. V shed 9 bases and J 5 bases; nucleotides not matched to a gene: 9. Per germline, CDR1 SGHTA and CDR2 FQGNSA. The CDR3 is 13 residues long. CDR3 sequence: CASRGAGGHEQYF. The DNA of the CDR3 is TGTGCCAGTAGGGGGGCAGGGGGCCACGAGCAGTACTTC.

This clone was counted only a few times. This chain links TRBV6-1 with TRBJ2-1, with 9 bases identical to TRBD2. Trimming took 2 bases from V and 0 from J; bases not matched to a gene: 8. Germline V gene lookup returns CDR1 MNHNS and CDR2 SASEGT. This CDR3 has 18 amino acids. CDR3: CASSEHSGGFSSYNEQFF. The CDR3 DNA follows: TGTGCCAGCAGTGAACATAGCGGGGGATTTAGCTCCTACAATGAGCAGTTCTTC.

This chain links TRBV2 with TRBJ2-5; unclear D gene. Germline loops: CDR1 SNHLY, CDR2 FYNNEI. The CDR3 covers 13 residues. Trimming stripped 1 base from V and 4 bases from J, with 7 bases between. CDR3 DNA sequence: TGTGCCAGCAGTGAAGGGCATATAGAGACCCAGTACTTC. This codes for CASSEGHIETQYF.